The present TCR beta chain was sequenced within a study of cytomegalovirus exposure and HLA in healthy donors. Study observations and caveats: Overall, around 160 TCR beta chains were annotated as cytomegalovirus-associated.

As to this clone: Its antigen is unknown.

TCRdb keeps only in-frame clones here, not all; method: immunoSEQ multiplex PCR. The data contain about 130,000 clones, around nine tenths of them singletons. CDR1 LNHDA and CDR2 SQIVND come from the germline V gene (reference sequence). The CDR3 extends over 13 amino acids. Trimming pared 4 bases from V and 9 bases from J, leaving 13 bases between. The TCR originated in a man aged 30-40 years in good health and CMV-seronegative. The J gene is TRBJ2-1, the V gene TRBV19; a weak D match, TRBD2 (6 bases). The source material was PBMCs. The CDR3, as DNA: TGTGCCAGTAGTACCCGATCGGGAGTTGAGCAGTTCTTC. This translates into CASSTRSGVEQFF.